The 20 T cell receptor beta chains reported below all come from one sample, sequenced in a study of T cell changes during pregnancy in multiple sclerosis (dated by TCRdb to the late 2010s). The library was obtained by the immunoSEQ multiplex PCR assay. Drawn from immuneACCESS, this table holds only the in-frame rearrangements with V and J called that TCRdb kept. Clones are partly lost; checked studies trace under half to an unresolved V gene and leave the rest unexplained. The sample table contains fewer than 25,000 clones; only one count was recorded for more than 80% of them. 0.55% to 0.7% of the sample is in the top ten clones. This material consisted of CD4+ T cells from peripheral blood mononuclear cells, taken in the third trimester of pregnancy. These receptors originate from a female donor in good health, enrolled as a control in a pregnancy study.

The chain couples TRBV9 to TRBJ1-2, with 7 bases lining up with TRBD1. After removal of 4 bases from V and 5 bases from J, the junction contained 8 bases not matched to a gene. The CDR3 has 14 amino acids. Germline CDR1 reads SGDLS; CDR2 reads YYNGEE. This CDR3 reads CASSTQTGWYGYTF. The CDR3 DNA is TGTGCCAGCAGCACCCAGACAGGGTGGTATGGCTACACCTTC.

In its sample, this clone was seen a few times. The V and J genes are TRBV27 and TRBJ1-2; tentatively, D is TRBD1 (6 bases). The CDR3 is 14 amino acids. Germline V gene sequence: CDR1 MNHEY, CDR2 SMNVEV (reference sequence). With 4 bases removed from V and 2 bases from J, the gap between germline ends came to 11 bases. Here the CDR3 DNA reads TGTGCCAGCAGTTCCCTCACAGGGAACTATGGCTACACCTTC. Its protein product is CASSSLTGNYGYTF.

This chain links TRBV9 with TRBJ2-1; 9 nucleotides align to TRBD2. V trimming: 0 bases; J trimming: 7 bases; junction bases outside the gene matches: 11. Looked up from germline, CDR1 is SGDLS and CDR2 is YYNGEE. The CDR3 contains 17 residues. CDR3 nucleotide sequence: TGTGCCAGCAGCGTAGGGTCCCTAGCGGGGCTAGAGAATGAGCAGTTCTTC. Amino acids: CASSVGSLAGLENEQFF.

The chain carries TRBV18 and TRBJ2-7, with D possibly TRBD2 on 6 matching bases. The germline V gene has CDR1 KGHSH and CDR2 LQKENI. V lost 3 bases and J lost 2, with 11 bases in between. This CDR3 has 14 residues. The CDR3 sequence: CASSPGGAPYEQYF. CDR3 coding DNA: TGTGCCAGCTCACCGGGGGGTGCACCCTACGAGCAGTACTTC.

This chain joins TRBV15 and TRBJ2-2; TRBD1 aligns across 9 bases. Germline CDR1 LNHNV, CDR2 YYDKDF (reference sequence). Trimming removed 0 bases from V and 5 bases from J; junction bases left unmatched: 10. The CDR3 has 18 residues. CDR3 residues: CATSRDWLGTGSTGELFF. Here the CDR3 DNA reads TGTGCCACCAGCAGAGATTGGTTAGGGACAGGGTCGACCGGGGAGCTGTTTTTT.

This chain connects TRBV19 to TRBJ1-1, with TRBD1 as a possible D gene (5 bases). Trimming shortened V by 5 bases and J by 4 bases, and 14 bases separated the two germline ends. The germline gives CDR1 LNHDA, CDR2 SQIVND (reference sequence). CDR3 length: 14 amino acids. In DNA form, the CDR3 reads TGTGCCAGTAGTCCGCGACAGAGATCCACTGAAGCTTTCTTT. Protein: CASSPRQRSTEAFF.

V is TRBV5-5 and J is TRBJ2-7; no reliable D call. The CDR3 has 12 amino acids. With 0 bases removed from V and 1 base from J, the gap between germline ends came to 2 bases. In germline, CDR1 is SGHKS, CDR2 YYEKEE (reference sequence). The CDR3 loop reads CASSLASYEQYF. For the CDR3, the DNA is TGTGCCAGCAGCTTGGCGTCCTACGAGCAGTACTTC.

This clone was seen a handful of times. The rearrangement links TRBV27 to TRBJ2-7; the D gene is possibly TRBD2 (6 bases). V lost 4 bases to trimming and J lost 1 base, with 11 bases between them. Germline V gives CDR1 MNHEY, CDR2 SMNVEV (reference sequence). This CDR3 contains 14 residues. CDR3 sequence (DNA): TGTGCCAGCAGTTCCTTCGGGGGATCCTACGAGCAGTACTTC. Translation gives CASSSFGGSYEQYF.

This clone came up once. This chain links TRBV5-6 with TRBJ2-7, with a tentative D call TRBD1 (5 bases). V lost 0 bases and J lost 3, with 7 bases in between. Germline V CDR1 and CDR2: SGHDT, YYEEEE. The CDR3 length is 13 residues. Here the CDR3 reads CASSLVQGYEQYF. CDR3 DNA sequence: TGTGCCAGCAGCTTGGTCCAGGGCTACGAGCAGTACTTC.

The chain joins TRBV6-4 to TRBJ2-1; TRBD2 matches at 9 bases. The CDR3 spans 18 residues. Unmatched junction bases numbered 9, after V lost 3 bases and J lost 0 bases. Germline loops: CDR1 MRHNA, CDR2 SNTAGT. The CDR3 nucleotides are TGTGCCAGCAGTGAGAAGCGGGGGGAAAGGCACTCCTACAATGAGCAGTTCTTC. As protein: CASSEKRGERHSYNEQFF.

The CDR3 reads CASSRGTETQYF. Written as DNA, the CDR3 is TGTGCCTCGTCTAGGGGCACGGAGACCCAGTACTTC. The chain is built from TRBV30 and TRBJ2-5; possibly TRBD1 for D (5 bases). This CDR3 is built from 12 residues. Germline V CDR1 and CDR2: GTSNPN, SVGIG (reference sequence). V was clipped by 7 bases and J by 5 bases, with 14 bases between them.

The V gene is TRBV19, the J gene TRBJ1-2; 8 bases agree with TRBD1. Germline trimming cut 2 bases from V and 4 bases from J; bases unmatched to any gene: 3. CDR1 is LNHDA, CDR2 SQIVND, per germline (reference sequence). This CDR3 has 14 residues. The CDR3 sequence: CASSIPDRAYGYTF. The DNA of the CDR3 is TGTGCCAGTAGTATACCGGACAGGGCCTATGGCTACACCTTC.

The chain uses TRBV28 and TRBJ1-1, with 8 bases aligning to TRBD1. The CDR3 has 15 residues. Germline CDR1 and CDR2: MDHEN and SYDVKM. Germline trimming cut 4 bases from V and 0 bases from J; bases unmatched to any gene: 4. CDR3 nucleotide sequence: TGTGCCAGCAGTTCACCAGGGGGCGTGAACACTGAAGCTTTCTTT. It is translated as CASSSPGGVNTEAFF.

The CDR3 DNA follows: TGCGCCAGCAGCGGGTTAGCGGGGTTCACAGATACGCAGTATTTT. This codes for CASSGLAGFTDTQYF. The J gene is TRBJ2-3, the V gene TRBV4-1, with 8 bases identical to TRBD2. Per the germline V gene, CDR1 is MGHRA and CDR2 is YSYEKL. The CDR3 covers 15 residues. Unmatched junction bases numbered 6, after V lost 5 bases and J lost 2 bases.

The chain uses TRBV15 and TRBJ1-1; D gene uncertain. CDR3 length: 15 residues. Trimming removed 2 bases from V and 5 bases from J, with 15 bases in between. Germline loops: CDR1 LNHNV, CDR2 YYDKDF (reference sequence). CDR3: CATSRSGGRKTEAFF. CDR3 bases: TGTGCCACCAGCAGATCGGGAGGAAGAAAAACTGAAGCTTTCTTT.

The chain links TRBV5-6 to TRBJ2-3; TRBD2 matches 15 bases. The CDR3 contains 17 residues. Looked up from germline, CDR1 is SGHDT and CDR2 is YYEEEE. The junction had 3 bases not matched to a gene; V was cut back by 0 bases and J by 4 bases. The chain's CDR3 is CASSLVRTSGGADTQYF. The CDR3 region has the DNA TGTGCCAGCAGCTTGGTTCGGACTAGCGGGGGGGCAGATACGCAGTATTTT.

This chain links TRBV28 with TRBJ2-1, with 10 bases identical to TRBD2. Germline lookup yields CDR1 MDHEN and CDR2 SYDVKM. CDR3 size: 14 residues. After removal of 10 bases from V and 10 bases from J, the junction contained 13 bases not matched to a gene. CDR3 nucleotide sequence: TGTGCCACCACCGCGCTAGCGGGGGCGGGGGAGCAGTTCTTC. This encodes CATTALAGAGEQFF.

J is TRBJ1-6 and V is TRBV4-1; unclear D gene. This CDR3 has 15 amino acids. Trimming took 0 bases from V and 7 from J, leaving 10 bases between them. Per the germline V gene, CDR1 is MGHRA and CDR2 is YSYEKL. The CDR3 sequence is CASSQERVPNSPLHF. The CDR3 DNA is TGCGCCAGCAGCCAAGAACGGGTGCCCAATTCACCCCTCCACTTT.

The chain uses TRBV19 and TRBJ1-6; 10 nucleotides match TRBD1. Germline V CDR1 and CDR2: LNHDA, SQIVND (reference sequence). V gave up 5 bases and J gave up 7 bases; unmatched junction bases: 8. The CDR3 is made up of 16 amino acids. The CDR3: CASSATGGEWNSPLHF. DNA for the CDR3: TGTGCCAGTAGTGCGACAGGGGGCGAATGGAATTCACCCCTCCACTTT.

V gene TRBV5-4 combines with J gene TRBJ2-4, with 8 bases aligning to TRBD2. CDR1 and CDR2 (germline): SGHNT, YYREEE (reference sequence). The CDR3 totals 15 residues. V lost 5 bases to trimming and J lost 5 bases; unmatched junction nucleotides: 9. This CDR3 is CASSSPGGAQNIQYF. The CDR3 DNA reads TGTGCCAGCAGTTCCCCCGGGGGGGCACAAAACATTCAGTACTTC.